This TCR beta chain comes out of a study of cytotoxic CD8 clonotypes in ibrutinib-treated CLL (dated by TCRdb to about 2021). Turning to the overall study: The cohort included around 15 treatment-naive and about a dozen relapsed/refractory patients; around 17 were IGHV unmutated. Every remission and progressive disease sample was obtained while ibrutinib was still being received by the patients. On average, each sample yielded 250,000 to 300,000 productive templates and 80,000 to 95,000 productive rearrangements. Response samples were obtained after a median of approximately 12 months of treatment, with a range of about 6 to 40 months. Cryopreserved peripheral blood mononuclear cells were obtained prior to treatment, at the time of response, and at either disease progression or sustained remission. Of the 90 or so participants in the trial, 20 to 30 had longitudinal samples available. Partial responses were observed in around 25 patients and complete responses in 2; after a median follow-up of 68 months, remission was maintained in roughly 14 patients and progression was observed in approximately 12.

The sample's time point label is to be understood as: 24 months on ibrutinib. For TCR beta library preparation, 1.5 to 2.5 micrograms of genomic DNA were extracted from the cryopreserved PBMCs. High-throughput TCR beta sequencing was performed on longitudinal blood samples from CLL patients receiving ibrutinib monotherapy. Patients were enrolled in a phase 2 open-label single-center ibrutinib monotherapy trial. Each clonotype received, on average, 10x coverage in deep resolution sequencing performed on a MiSeq, where the target depth lay between 1 in 1 million and 1 in 200,000 T cells. The immunoSEQ hsTCRB Kit was used to generate TCR beta libraries. The original pipeline was this. The data were analyzed with ImmunoSEQ Analyzer and ImmunoSEQ Data Assistant, and V, D and J gene assignments followed IMGT definitions. Clonality, which ranges from 0 to 1, was calculated by subtracting the normalized Shannon entropy of productive rearrangement frequencies from one. Public clonotype analysis was restricted to overrepresented clonotypes comprising at least 0.05% of each patient's repertoire. About a dozen age-matched healthy donor repertoires from immuneACCESS served as clonality controls. Not all clones reach the TCRdb copy of this immuneACCESS table, which keeps in-frame sequences only. Checked studies attribute under half of the gap to unresolved V genes and leave the rest unexplained. V, J and clone size derive from that table, while D and trimming were established from the DNA sequence. For this sample there are around 250,000 clones; 70% appear just once. The ten largest make up roughly 15% of the sample.

The germline V gene encodes CDR1 LGHNT and CDR2 FRNRAP. The CDR3 holds 15 amino acids from the cysteine to the phenylalanine. CDR3 DNA only is kept here, 45 bases in frame from base 1. Trimming removed 4 bases from V and 5 bases from J, leaving 15 bases between the germline ends. Details on this clone: It lacks a known antigen. No per-base quality is available; no much larger clone lies one base away.

Study-wide conclusions, independent of this receptor: Public clonotypes were rare and either contracted or stayed stable during treatment, and the rise in clonality at ibrutinib response reflected the expansion of private clonotypes. At ibrutinib response clonality went up, during sustained remission it held steady, and at progression it dropped back toward baseline. Lymph node repertoires were not examined, and the timing of sampling was not matched between patients in sustained remission and those whose disease progressed. At baseline, clonality was higher than in age-matched healthy donors and showed a strong correlation with circulating CD8+ T-cell counts.

Sequenced here: PBMCs, sampled after 24 months of ibrutinib treatment. This receptor was taken from a human donor with chronic lymphocytic leukemia. The sequence links TRBV12-5 to TRBJ2-1; the D element might be TRBD1 or TRBD2, as each aligns at 5 bases. The CDR3 here reads CASGSSGTRNNEQFF. DNA sequence: TGTGCTAGTGGTTCCTCCGGGACCAGAAACAATGAGCAGTTCTTC.